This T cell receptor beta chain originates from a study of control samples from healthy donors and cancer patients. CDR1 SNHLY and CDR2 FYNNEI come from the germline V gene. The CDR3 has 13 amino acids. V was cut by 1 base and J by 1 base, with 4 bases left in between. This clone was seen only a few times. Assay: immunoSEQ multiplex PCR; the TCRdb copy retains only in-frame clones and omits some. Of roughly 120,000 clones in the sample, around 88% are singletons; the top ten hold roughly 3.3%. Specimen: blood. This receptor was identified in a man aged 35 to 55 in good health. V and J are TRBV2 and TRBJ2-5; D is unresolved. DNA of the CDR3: TGTGCCAGCAGTGAAGGATCCCAAGAGACCCAGTACTTC. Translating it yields CASSEGSQETQYF.